The 18 T cell receptor beta chains reported below all come from one sample, sequenced in a study of blood T cell repertoires in COVID-19. Profiled with immunoSEQ multiplex PCR; TCRdb holds only in-frame clones, not every one. The sample has under 300,000 clones, around 89% seen once. Sample: PBMCs or T cells enriched from blood (not recorded which). The source is a woman between 50 and 59 years old who had recovered from COVID-19.

Comments on this clone: Other DNA variants within this sample encode the same CDR3. The genes are TRBV18 and TRBJ1-3; maybe TRBD1 (5 bases). This CDR3 is 15 amino acids long. V lost 1 base, J lost 1 base, and 8 bases lay in between. Germline V gene sequence: CDR1 KGHSH, CDR2 LQKENI. The CDR3 protein is CASSPRGASGNTIYF. The DNA for the CDR3 is TGTGCCAGCTCACCACGTGGGGCTTCTGGAAACACCATATATTTT.

The chain joins TRBV7-9 to TRBJ2-7; 8 bases align to TRBD2. Germline CDR1 reads SEHNR; CDR2 reads FQNEAQ (reference sequence). There are 14 residues in the CDR3. The V and J ends lost 7 bases and 7 bases, in that order; junction bases with no gene match: 12. This CDR3 is CASTIQGREGEQYF. The DNA for the CDR3 is TGTGCCAGCACCATCCAGGGTCGGGAGGGAGAGCAGTACTTC.

The V gene is TRBV7-9, the J gene TRBJ2-1; a possible D gene is TRBD2 (6 bases). CDR1 and CDR2 from the germline V gene are SEHNR and FQNEAQ (reference sequence). CDR3 size: 15 residues. Between the trimmed V and J ends, which lost 5 bases and 5 bases, there was a span of 16 bases. The CDR3 loop is CASSPLPGSNNEQFF. As DNA, the CDR3 is TGTGCCAGCAGCCCACTTCCCGGGAGTAACAATGAGCAGTTCTTC.

The CDR3 DNA sequence: TGTGCCAGCAGCGACCGGACTAGCGGTAACTACAATGAGCAGTTCTTC. Protein sequence: CASSDRTSGNYNEQFF. The chain carries TRBV6-2 or TRBV6-3 and TRBJ2-1; the match to TRBD2 covers 10 bases. This CDR3 contains 16 residues. With V trimmed by 6 bases and J by 3 bases, 8 bases remained unmatched. Looked up from germline, CDR1 is MNHEY and CDR2 is SVGEGT.

With respect to this clone: The junction does not match germline at one end; this may be a read error. This rearrangement joins TRBV7-7 to TRBJ1-1; D ambiguous. In germline, CDR1 is SSHAT, CDR2 FNYEAQ (reference sequence). The CDR3 totals 13 residues. CDR3 region: CASSLQRNTEAFF. The CDR3 nucleotides are TGTGCTAGCAGCTTACAGCGAAACACTGAAGCTTTCTTT. Variable domain in full (rest from reference TRBV7-7 and TRBJ1-1): GAGVSQSPRYKVTKRGQDVTLRCDPISSHATLYWYQQALGQGPEFLTYFNYEAQPDKSGLPSDRFSAERPEGSISTLTIQRTEQRDSAMYRCASSLQRNTEAFFGQGTRLTVV.

The V call is TRBV5-4, the J call TRBJ1-1, with TRBD1 as a possible D gene (6 bases). The CDR3 has 13 residues. The V end lost 4 bases, the J end lost 4 bases, and 11 bases lay between the germline ends. Per the germline V gene, CDR1 is SGHNT and CDR2 is YYREEE (reference sequence). CDR3: CASSRRGSTEAFF. DNA for the CDR3: TGTGCCAGCAGCCGTAGGGGGTCCACTGAAGCTTTCTTT.

This rearrangement joins TRBV9 to TRBJ2-2; D is possibly TRBD2 (5 bases). Trimming removed 4 bases from V and 5 bases from J, with 18 bases in between. Germline CDR1 and CDR2: SGDLS and YYNGEE. CDR3 length: 16 residues. The CDR3 reads CASSYTGTSRTGELFF. The DNA for the CDR3 is TGTGCCAGCAGCTACACGGGAACATCTCGGACCGGGGAGCTGTTTTTT.

The chain uses TRBV9 and TRBJ1-1; TRBD1 is a possible D gene (5 bases). In germline, CDR1 is SGDLS, CDR2 YYNGEE. Trimming shortened V by 4 bases and J by 10 bases, and 17 bases separated the two germline ends. The CDR3 has 13 residues. The CDR3 DNA is TGTGCCAGCAGCCCTGCGGGGGAGTACGGAGCTTTCTTT. Translation: CASSPAGEYGAFF.

This chain links TRBV18 with TRBJ2-3; 10 bases agree with TRBD2. CDR1 and CDR2 (germline): KGHSH, LQKENI. V was pared by 3 bases and J by 2 bases, with 5 bases of the junction left unmatched. The CDR3 length is 16 residues. CDR3 residues: CASSPLAGVTTDTQYF. The CDR3 DNA is TGTGCCAGCTCACCCCTAGCGGGAGTCACCACAGATACGCAGTATTTT.

The CDR3: CAFSPHLFSNQPQHF. Here the CDR3 DNA reads TGTGCCTTCTCGCCGCATCTATTTAGCAATCAGCCCCAGCATTTT. V gene TRBV30 combines with J gene TRBJ1-5; D is ambiguous. This CDR3 has 15 amino acids. Trimming cost V 7 bases and J 0 bases, with 16 bases left between them. Germline CDR1 GTSNPN, CDR2 SVGIG (reference sequence).

The J gene is TRBJ1-3, the V gene TRBV19, with D maybe TRBD1 (5 bases). The CDR3 has 16 amino acids. Deletions cut 9 bases from V and 0 bases from J, with 18 bases between. Germline V gives CDR1 LNHDA, CDR2 SQIVND (reference sequence). The CDR3 protein is CASSSRQPSSGNTIYF. DNA of the CDR3: TGTGCCAGCTCATCTCGACAGCCCTCCTCTGGAAACACCATATATTTT.

The chain couples TRBV30 to TRBJ1-6; D is unclear. CDR1 and CDR2 (germline): GTSNPN, SVGIG (reference sequence). There are 12 residues in the CDR3. Trimming removed 4 bases at V and 7 bases at J, with 8 bases between. CDR3 bases: TGTGCCTGGAAACGAGCCAATTCACCCCTCCACTTT. Protein: CAWKRANSPLHF.

The gene calls are TRBV6-1 and TRBJ2-6; no reliable D call. V lost 3 bases to trimming and J lost 3 bases, with 6 bases between them. The CDR3 length is 14 residues. CDR1 and CDR2 from the germline V gene are MNHNS and SASEGT. CDR3 nucleotide sequence: TGTGCCAGCAGTGAGGGCTATGGGGCCAACGTCCTGACTTTC. It is translated as CASSEGYGANVLTF.

The genes are TRBV7-2 and TRBJ2-7, with TRBD1 identical over 10 bases. J lost 6 bases, V lost 4 bases, and 6 bases had no gene match. Per germline, CDR1 SGHTA and CDR2 FQGNSA. CDR3 length equals 14 residues. CDR3 DNA: TGTGCCAGCAGCTACCCGGACAGGGGGAGCGAGCAGTACTTC. Its protein is CASSYPDRGSEQYF.

This chain uses TRBV28 with TRBJ1-1; 7 nucleotides match TRBD1. The CDR3 consists of 15 residues. Germline CDR1 reads MDHEN; CDR2 reads SYDVKM. After removal of 5 bases from V and 2 bases from J, the junction contained 8 bases not matched to a gene. The CDR3 DNA reads as TGTGCCAGCAGTACCCTGACAGGGCTTAACACTGAAGCTTTCTTT. This codes for CASSTLTGLNTEAFF.

This chain uses TRBV10-2 with TRBJ1-2, with 7 bases aligning to TRBD1. The CDR3 totals 13 residues. J was trimmed by 6 bases and V by 5 bases; bases with no gene match: 6. Per germline, CDR1 WSHSY and CDR2 SAAADI. Written as DNA, the CDR3 is TGCGCCAGCAGTACAGGGGTTCGGAATGGCTACACCTTC. Its protein product is CASSTGVRNGYTF.

The V call is TRBV5-4, the J call TRBJ1-5; TRBD1 matches 7 bases. CDR1 is SGHNT, CDR2 YYREEE, per germline (reference sequence). Trimming took 4 bases from V and 2 from J; bases not matched to a gene: 3. This CDR3 is 14 amino acids long. The CDR3 region has the DNA TGTGCCAGCAGCCCCGACAGGGGCAATCAGCCCCAGCATTTT. Encoded protein: CASSPDRGNQPQHF.

This rearrangement joins TRBV4-1 to TRBJ1-2; D gene unclear. Germline CDR1 and CDR2: MGHRA and YSYEKL. CDR3 length: 16 residues. V was cut by 0 bases and J by 3 bases, with 14 bases left in between. The CDR3 DNA reads as TGCGCCAGCAGCCAAGAAGGAGGCGAAGCCTACTATGGCTACACCTTC. It translates to CASSQEGGEAYYGYTF.